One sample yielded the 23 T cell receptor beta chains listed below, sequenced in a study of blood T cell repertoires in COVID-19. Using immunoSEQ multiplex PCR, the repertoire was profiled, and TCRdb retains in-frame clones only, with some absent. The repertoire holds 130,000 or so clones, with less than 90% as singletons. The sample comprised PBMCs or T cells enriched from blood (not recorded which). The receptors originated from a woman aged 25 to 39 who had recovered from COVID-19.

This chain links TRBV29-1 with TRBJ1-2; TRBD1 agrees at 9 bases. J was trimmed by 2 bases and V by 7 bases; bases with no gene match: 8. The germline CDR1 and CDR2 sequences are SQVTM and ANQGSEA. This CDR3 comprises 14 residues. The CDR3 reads CSAGGQGLNYGYTF. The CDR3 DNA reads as TGCAGCGCCGGAGGACAGGGGCTAAACTATGGCTACACCTTC.

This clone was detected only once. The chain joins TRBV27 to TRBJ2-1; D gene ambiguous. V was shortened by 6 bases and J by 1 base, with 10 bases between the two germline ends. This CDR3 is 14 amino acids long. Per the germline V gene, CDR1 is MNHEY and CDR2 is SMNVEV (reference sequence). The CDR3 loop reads CASRPGDSYNEQFF. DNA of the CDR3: TGTGCCAGCAGGCCGGGTGATTCCTACAATGAGCAGTTCTTC.

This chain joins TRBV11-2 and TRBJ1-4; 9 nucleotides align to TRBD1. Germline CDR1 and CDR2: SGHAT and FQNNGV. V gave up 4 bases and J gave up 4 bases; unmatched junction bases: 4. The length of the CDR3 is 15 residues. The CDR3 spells CASSSQGAFNEKLFF. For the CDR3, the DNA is TGTGCCAGCAGCTCACAGGGGGCCTTTAATGAAAAACTGTTTTTT.

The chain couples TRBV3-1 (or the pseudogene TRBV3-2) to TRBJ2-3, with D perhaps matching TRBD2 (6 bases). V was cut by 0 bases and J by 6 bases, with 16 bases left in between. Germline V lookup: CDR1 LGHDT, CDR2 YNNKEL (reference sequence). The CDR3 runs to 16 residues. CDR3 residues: CASSQDVTGVGDTQYF. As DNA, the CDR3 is TGTGCCAGCAGCCAAGATGTAACGGGAGTTGGGGATACGCAGTATTTT.

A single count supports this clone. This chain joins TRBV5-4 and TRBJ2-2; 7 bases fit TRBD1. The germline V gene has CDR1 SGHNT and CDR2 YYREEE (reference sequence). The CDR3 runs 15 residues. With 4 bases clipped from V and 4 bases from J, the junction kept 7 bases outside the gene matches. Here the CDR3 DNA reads TGTGCCAGCAGCGGAAGGACAGGTAGCACCGGGGAGCTGTTTTTT. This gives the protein CASSGRTGSTGELFF.

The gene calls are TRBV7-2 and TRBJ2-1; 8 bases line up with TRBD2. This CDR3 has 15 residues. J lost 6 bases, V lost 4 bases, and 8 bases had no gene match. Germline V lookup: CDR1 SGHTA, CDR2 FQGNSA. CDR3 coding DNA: TGTGCCAGCAGCTCCGGGGGACTAGGTGGCAATGAGCAGTTCTTC. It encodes CASSSGGLGGNEQFF.

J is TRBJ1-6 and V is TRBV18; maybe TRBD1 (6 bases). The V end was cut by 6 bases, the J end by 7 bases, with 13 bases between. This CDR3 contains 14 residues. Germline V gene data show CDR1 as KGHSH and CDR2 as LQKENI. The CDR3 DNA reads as TGTGCCAGCTCTCCCCAGGGGTCGAATTCACCCCTCCACTTT. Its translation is CASSPQGSNSPLHF. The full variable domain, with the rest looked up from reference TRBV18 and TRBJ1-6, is NAGVMQNPRHLVRRRGQEARLRCSPMKGHSHVYWYRQLPEEGLKFMVYLQKENIIDESGMPKERFSAEFPKEGPSILRIQQVVRGDSAAYFCASSPQGSNSPLHFGNGTRLTVT.

The CDR3 DNA follows: TGCGCCAGCAGCCAACGCGGATACACAGATACGCAGTATTTT. This translates into CASSQRGYTDTQYF. The genes are TRBV4-3 and TRBJ2-3, with no clear D. Trimming removed 2 bases at V and 2 bases at J, with 8 bases between. This CDR3 region has 14 residues. Germline CDR1 and CDR2: LGHNA and YSLEER.

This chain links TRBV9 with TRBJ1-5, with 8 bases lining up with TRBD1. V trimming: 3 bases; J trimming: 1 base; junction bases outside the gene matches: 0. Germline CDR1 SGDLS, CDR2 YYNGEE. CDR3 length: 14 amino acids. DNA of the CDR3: TGTGCCAGCAGCGCAGGGGGCAGCAATCAGCCCCAGCATTTT. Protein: CASSAGGSNQPQHF. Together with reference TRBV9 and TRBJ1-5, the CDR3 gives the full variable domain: DSGVTQTPKHLITATGQRVTLRCSPRSGDLSVYWYQQSLDQGLQFLIQYYNGEERAKGNILERFSAQQFPDLHSELNLSSLELGDSALYFCASSAGGSNQPQHFGDGTRLSIL.

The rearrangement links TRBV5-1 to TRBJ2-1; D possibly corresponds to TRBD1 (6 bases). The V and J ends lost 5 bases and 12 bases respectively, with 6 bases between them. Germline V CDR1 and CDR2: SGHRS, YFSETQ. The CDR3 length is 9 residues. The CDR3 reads CASRDRQFF. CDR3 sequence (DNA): TGCGCCAGCAGGGACAGGCAGTTCTTC.

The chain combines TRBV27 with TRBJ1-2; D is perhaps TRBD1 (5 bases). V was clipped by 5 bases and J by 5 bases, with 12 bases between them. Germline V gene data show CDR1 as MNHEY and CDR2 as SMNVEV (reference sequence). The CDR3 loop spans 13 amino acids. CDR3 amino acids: CASSPWGRYGYTF. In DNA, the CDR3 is TGTGCCAGCAGTCCCTGGGGGAGGTATGGCTACACCTTC.

The CDR3 nucleotides are TGTGCCAGCAGTGACCTCGGGACAACGAACACCGGGGAGCTGTTTTTT. It is translated as CASSDLGTTNTGELFF. This rearrangement joins TRBV6-4 to TRBJ2-2; possible D gene TRBD1, 6 bases. Trimming cost V 2 bases and J 0 bases, with 10 bases left between them. There are 16 residues in the CDR3. Germline V gives CDR1 MRHNA, CDR2 SNTAGT.

CDR3 sequence reads: CASSQVSLAGVYEQFF. The CDR3, as DNA: TGTGCCAGCAGCCAAGTAAGTCTAGCGGGAGTTTACGAGCAGTTCTTC. The chain uses TRBV4-2 and TRBJ2-1, with 10 bases lining up with TRBD2. This CDR3 region has 16 residues. Germline V CDR1 and CDR2: LGHNA, YNFKEQ. V dropped 1 base and J dropped 10; count of bases not matched to a gene: 10.

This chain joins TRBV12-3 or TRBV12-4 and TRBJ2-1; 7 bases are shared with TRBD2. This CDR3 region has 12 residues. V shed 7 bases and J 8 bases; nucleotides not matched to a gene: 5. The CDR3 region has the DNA TGTGCCAGCAACGGACTAGGGGATGAGCAGTTCTTC. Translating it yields CASNGLGDEQFF.

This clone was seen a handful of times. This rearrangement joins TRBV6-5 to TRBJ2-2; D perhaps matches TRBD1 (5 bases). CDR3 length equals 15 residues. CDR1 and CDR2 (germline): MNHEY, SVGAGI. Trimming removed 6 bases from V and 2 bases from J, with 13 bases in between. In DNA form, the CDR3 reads TGTGCCAGCAGGCCGACAGTAAGAAACACCGGGGAGCTGTTTTTT. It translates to CASRPTVRNTGELFF.

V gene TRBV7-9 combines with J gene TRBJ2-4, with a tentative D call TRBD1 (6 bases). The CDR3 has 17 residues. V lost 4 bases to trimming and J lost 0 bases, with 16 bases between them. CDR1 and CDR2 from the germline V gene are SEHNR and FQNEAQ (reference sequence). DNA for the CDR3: TGTGCCAGCAGCTCGTCCCAGGGGTCCTTAGCCAAAAACATTCAGTACTTC. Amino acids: CASSSSQGSLAKNIQYF.

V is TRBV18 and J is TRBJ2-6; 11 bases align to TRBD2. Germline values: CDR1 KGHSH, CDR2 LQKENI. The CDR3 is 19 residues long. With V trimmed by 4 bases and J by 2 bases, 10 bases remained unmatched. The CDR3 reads CASSRGFSGRAAGANVLTF. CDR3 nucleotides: TGTGCCAGCTCACGTGGTTTTAGCGGGAGGGCCGCTGGGGCCAACGTCCTGACTTTC.

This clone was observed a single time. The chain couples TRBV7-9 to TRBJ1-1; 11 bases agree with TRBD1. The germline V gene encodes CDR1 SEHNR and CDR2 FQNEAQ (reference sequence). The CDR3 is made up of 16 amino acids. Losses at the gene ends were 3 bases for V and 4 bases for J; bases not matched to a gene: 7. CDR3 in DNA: TGTGCCAGCAGCTTCGGGACAGGGGGTATGGGCACTGAAGCTTTCTTT. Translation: CASSFGTGGMGTEAFF.

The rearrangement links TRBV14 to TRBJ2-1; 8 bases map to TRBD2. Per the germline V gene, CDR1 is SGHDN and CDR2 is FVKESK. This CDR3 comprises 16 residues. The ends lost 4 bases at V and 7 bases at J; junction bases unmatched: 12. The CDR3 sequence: CASSRFLGTGGNEQFF. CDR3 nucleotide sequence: TGTGCCAGCAGCCGGTTCCTAGGGACGGGGGGGAATGAGCAGTTCTTC.

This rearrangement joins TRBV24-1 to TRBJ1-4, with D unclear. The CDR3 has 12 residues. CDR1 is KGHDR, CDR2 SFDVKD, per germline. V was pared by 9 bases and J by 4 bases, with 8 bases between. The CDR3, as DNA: TGTGCCACCCGGGATCGTAATGAAAAACTGTTTTTT. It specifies CATRDRNEKLFF.

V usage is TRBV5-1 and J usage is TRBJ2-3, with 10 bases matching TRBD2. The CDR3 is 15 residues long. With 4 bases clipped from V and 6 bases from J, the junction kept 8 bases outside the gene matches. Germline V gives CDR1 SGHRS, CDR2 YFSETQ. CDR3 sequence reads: CASSLSGRAGDTQYF. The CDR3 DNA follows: TGCGCCAGCAGCCTAAGCGGGAGGGCCGGGGATACGCAGTATTTT.

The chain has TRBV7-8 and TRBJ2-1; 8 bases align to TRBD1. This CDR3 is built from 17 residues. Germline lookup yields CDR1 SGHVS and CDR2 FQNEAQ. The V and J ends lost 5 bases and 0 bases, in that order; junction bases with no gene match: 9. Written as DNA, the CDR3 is TGTGCCAGCAGCGAAAGAAGCAGGGGGCTCTCCTACAATGAGCAGTTCTTC. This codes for CASSERSRGLSYNEQFF.

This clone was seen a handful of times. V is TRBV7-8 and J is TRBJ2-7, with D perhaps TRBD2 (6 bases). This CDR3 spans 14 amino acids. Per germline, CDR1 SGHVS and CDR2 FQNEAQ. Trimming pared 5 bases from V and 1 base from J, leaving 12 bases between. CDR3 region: CASSPLEGSYEQYF. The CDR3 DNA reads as TGTGCCAGCAGCCCTCTGGAGGGGTCCTACGAGCAGTACTTC.